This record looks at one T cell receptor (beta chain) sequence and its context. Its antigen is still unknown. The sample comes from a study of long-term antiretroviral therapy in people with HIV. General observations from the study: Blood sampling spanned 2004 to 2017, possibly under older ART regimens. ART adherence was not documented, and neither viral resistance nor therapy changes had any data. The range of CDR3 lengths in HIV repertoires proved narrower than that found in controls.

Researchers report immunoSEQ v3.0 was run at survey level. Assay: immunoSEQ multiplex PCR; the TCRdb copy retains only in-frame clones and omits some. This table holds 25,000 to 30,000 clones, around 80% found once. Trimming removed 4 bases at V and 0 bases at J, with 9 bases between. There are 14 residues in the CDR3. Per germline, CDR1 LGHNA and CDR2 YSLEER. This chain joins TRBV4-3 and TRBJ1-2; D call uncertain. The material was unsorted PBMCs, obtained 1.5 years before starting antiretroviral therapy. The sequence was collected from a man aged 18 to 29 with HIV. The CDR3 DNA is TGCGCCAGCAGCCTCTACCACCCTAACTATGGCTACACCTTC. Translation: CASSLYHPNYGYTF.